This section outlines one T cell receptor beta chain sequence together with its context. The target antigen is unknown. These data are taken from a study of somatic mutations in cytotoxic T cells in rheumatoid arthritis. Broader study findings: It was in rheumatoid arthritis patients, but not in healthy controls, that CD8+ clonality increased with age.

CD4+ and CD8+ cells were isolated by positive magnetic bead selection, with purity checked by flow cytometry. After removal of 0 bases from V and 10 bases from J, the junction contained 14 bases not matched to a gene. Germline CDR1 LNHDA, CDR2 SQIVND (reference sequence). CDR3 length: 16 amino acids. The assay was immunoSEQ multiplex PCR, and TCRdb's table has in-frame clones only and misses some. Of approximately 9,300 clones listed, just over 90% are singletons. The receptor's source is a woman aged 18-29 years with rheumatoid arthritis. The chain carries TRBV19 and TRBJ1-1, with TRBD1 identical over 7 bases. Sequencing was performed on CD8+ T cells sorted from blood. In DNA, the CDR3 is TGTGCCAGTAGTATAGATTTAGGGACAGACCCTAACGGAGCTTTCTTT. It specifies CASSIDLGTDPNGAFF.